This TCR beta chain derives from a study of OX40 agonist ivuxolimab in advanced cancers. Study-level background: The costimulatory receptor OX40 (CD134) was targeted by ivuxolimab, a fully human IgG2 agonistic monoclonal antibody. Intravenous ivuxolimab was administered to patients every 2 weeks at six dose levels: 0.01, 0.1, 0.3, 1.5, 3 and 10 mg/kg. Of the roughly 54 dose-escalation patients, hepatocellular carcinoma was present in approximately 20, melanoma in some 15, renal cell carcinoma in 9 and head and neck cancer in 9. A male proportion of about 79% and a mean age of around 60 years, ranging from roughly 23 to 90, were recorded for the dose-escalation cohort. Prior anti-PD-1, anti-PD-L1 or anti-CTLA-4 therapy was permitted, and approximately 40% of dose-escalation patients had received checkpoint inhibitors. Three dose-escalation patients achieved partial responses, one with hepatocellular carcinoma and two with cutaneous melanoma. Peripheral TCRbeta sequencing aimed to test whether ivuxolimab altered TCR sequence diversity and caused clonal T-cell expansion. The paper describes the monotherapy dose-escalation part (N ≈ 51 patients) of the phase I trial of ivuxolimab. Overall results and qualifications from the work: Low levels of normalized T-cell clonal expansion were also seen in some nonresponding patients. After ivuxolimab, expanded clones were on average more numerous among CD8+ T cells than among CD4+ T cells. The antigen specificity of the clonally expanded peripheral T cells was not determined. In the 0.1-3.0 mg/kg groups, partial responders had among the lowest normalized peripheral clonal expansion, particularly in CD8+ T cells. At doses of 0.1 to 3.0 mg/kg, clonal expansion of both CD4+ and CD8+ blood T cells was observed from baseline to week 6.

From its cysteine to its phenylalanine, the CDR3 spans 15 amino acids. The retained sequence is limited to the CDR3, 45 bases, with the frame set at the first base. The V and J ends are trimmed by 0 bases and 2 bases, leaving 8 bases between them. CDR1 and CDR2 (MGHRA, YSYEKL) derive from the germline V gene. Genomic DNA was isolated from the sorted cells so that the TCRbeta CDR3 region could be sequenced. The immunoSEQ Assay was used to sequence the TCRbeta CDR3 regions. TCRdb stores this immuneACCESS table with in-frame sequences only. Part of the clones is absent; in the studies checked, under half of the shortfall reflects unresolved V genes, and no reason is known for the rest. The sample records 65,000 to 80,000 clones, 93% of which are singletons. Around 6% of the sample is taken by the ten largest. This clone came up once. The antigen this receptor binds is unknown. No much larger clone is present one base from it, and per-base qualities are unavailable.

Patients with autoimmune disease history or receiving systemic immunosuppression were excluded from the trial. Peripheral blood for TCR sequencing was collected from all dose cohorts at baseline, on cycle 4 day 1, and on cycle 7 day 1. The samples were drawn from a first-in-human, open-label, multicenter phase I dose-escalation trial of ivuxolimab. Adults with locally advanced or metastatic melanoma, renal cell carcinoma, hepatocellular carcinoma or head and neck squamous cell carcinoma were enrolled in the trial. Before TCR sequencing, CD4+ T cells and CD8+ T cells were sorted from peripheral blood as separate populations.

Sequences were derived from CD4+ or CD8+ T cells sorted from blood, sampled in a trial of the OX40 agonist ivuxolimab. Recombination connected TRBV4-1 to TRBJ2-4; the D gene is tentatively TRBD1 or TRBD2, each matching 5 bases. The TCR originated in an adult with an advanced solid tumor such as melanoma, head and neck, liver or kidney cancer. The CDR3 has the sequence CASSQEGVTKNIQYF. The DNA sequence is TGCGCCAGCAGCCAAGAGGGGGTAACCAAAAACATTCAGTACTTC.